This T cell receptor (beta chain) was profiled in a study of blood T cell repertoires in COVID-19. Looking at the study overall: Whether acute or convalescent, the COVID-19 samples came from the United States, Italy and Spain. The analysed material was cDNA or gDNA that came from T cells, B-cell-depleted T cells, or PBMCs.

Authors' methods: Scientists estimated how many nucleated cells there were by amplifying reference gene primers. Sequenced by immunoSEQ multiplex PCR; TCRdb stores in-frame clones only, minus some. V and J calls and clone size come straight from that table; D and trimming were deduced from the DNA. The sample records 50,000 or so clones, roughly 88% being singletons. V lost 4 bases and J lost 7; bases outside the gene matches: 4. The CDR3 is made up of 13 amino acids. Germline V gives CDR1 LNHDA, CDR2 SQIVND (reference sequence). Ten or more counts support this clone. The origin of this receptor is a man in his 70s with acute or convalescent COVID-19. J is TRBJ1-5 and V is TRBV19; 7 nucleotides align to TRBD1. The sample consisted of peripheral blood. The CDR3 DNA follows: TGTGCCAGTAGTACAACAGGGGACCAGCCCCAGCATTTT. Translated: CASSTTGDQPQHF.